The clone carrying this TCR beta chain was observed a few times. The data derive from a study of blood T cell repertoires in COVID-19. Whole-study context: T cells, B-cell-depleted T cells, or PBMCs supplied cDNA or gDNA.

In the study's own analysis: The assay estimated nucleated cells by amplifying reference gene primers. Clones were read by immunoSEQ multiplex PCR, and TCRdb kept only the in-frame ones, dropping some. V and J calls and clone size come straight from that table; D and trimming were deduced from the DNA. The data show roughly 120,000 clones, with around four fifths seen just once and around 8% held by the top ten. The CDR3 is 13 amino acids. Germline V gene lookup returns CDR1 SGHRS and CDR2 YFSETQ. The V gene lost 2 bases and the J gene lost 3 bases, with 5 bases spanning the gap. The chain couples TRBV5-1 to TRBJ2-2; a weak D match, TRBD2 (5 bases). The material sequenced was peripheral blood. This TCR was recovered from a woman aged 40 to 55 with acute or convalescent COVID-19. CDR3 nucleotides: TGCGCCAGCAGCTTAGCGGACACCGGGGAGCTGTTTTTT. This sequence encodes CASSLADTGELFF.